This entry describes one T cell receptor (beta chain). Its antigen has not been determined. Base-call qualities are not available, and no considerably larger clone is one nucleotide away. The V end loses 5 bases and the J end loses 0 bases, and a stretch of 17 bases separates them. CDR1 and CDR2, looked up from the germline V gene, are SGHVS and FQNEAQ. The CDR3 starts with the cysteine, ends with the phenylalanine, and has 17 residues. Kept here is only the CDR3 DNA, which spans 51 bases and is read in frame from base 1. Using the deep immunoSEQ assay, multiplex PCR amplified TCR CDR3 regions from genomic DNA. For each cell subset, the extracted genomic DNA was distributed evenly across all wells of several immunoSEQ 96-well plates, and each plate served as one replicate. For sorted subsets, 200 to 250 ng genomic DNA, equal to 25,000 to 35,000 T cell genomes, was loaded into each replicate PCR. Purified libraries were quantified with a Qubit 3.0 fluorometer, sized on a Bioanalyzer 2100, and re-quantified with the KAPA Library Quantification kit. A separate single-read 150-cycle Illumina NextSeq 550 flow cell was used to sequence each immunoSEQ 96-well plate. As for the original processing: Because the immunoSEQ output held only junctional sequences and lacked quality scores, the filtering could not match the filtering applied to full-length reads. To assign V/J genes and CDR3, sequences were annotated against IMGT germline references using PyIR, a Python wrapper for IgBLAST v1.9. Any read was removed if the V/J assignment was weak (E-value above 1e-6), the CDR3 was missing, or the read contained stop codons, out-of-frame junctions, or ambiguous translated residues. V3J clonotypes were defined as sequences sharing the same inferred V gene, J gene, and CDR3 amino acid sequence. Percentage overlap between repertoires was computed as shared unique clonotypes divided by the size of the smaller repertoire. Three approaches were used to assess repertoire richness: RTK rarefaction, the Chao1 estimator, and Recon v2.1 estimates of unobserved clonotypes. Generation probabilities for all TCRbeta clonotypes obtained by the gDNA method from four donors were computed using OLGA. TCRdb's version of the immuneACCESS table is confined to in-frame rearrangements and falls short of the full clone set. An unresolved V gene accounts for under half of the shortfall where checked; the remainder is of unknown origin. The D gene and trimming were derived from the DNA, and the V and J assignments and clone size from that table. Counted in this sample were around 700,000 clones; just over 90% of them appeared once. The ten largest clones take up approximately 25% of the sample.

This entry belongs to a study of shared clonotypes between healthy human individuals (dated by TCRdb to about 2020). For the study in its entirety: A couple of women and a few men aged 18 to 49 years were included in the cohort. For each donor, CD4 naive and CD4 memory were each run on three plates, CD8 naive on two plates, and CD8 memory on one plate. Different laboratories and diverse techniques were used to prepare libraries and sequence TCR repertoires, to increase sequencing depth and limit assay-specific biases. To estimate repertoire size and how much clonotype sharing occurs between individuals, the study deeply sequenced the blood TCR repertoires of five healthy adults. Leukapheresis yielded between about 0.94 and 9 billion PBMCs per donor. On the study overall, not on this receptor specifically: Compared with non-shared clonotypes, clonotypes shared by all four sorted-subset donors had higher generation probabilities. Larger estimated clonotype richness was generally found for naive subsets than for memory subsets. Sampling was limited to blood, and TCR repertoires in tissue likely differ from TCR repertoires in blood. Even with the large sequencing depth, rarefaction of the sorted-subset datasets indicated that sequencing was incomplete. Across four donors, approximately 5% of naive CD4, approximately 3.6% of naive CD8, approximately 2.5% of memory CD4, and around 0.4% of memory CD8 clonotypes were shared. Pairwise subsampling indicated that sequencing depth was expected to affect the degree of clonotype sharing among donors. The genetic and exposure-history diversity represented was limited by the small number of donors.

CD8 naive samples consisted of CD45RO-negative cells that were positively selected for CCR7, yielding a CD45RA+CCR7+ population without TemRA cells. The donors were healthy, HIV-negative adults with no recently reported acute infections or vaccinations. All donors were Caucasian adults living in Nashville, Tennessee, USA. After blood collection by leukapheresis, PBMCs were isolated using Ficoll-Histopaque density gradient centrifugation and then cryopreserved in the vapor phase of liquid nitrogen. Analytical flow cytometry was used to check the purity and quantity of every magnetically sorted T cell population. Each sorted fraction had its genomic DNA isolated and then quantified by UV absorbance on a Nanodrop 2000c.

Material for sequencing was naive CD8+ T cells sorted from blood. This specimen's cell subset or site label, interpreted: CD45RA+CCR7+. This TCR was recovered from a young man in good health. The chain is encoded by TRBV7-8 joined to TRBJ1-3; TRBD1 might be the D gene, on 5 matching bases. The base sequence is TGTGCCAGCAGCGCCTACAGGATGCCGATCTCTGGAAACACCATATATTTT. Its protein is CASSAYRMPISGNTIYF.